One and the same sample provided the 21 T cell receptor beta chains below, sequenced in a study of blood T cell repertoires in COVID-19. Clones were read by immunoSEQ multiplex PCR, and TCRdb kept only the in-frame ones, dropping some. The repertoire has roughly 100,000 clones, roughly 79% of them found once; the top ten carry around two fifths. Sequences were obtained from peripheral blood. The receptor set was obtained from a man older than 75 with acute or convalescent COVID-19.

This chain connects TRBV7-2 to TRBJ2-7; no definite D call. The CDR3 is 15 residues long. The V and J ends lost 4 bases and 0 bases respectively, with 13 bases between them. The germline V gene encodes CDR1 SGHTA and CDR2 FQGNSA. CDR3 loop: CASSSTPGGSYEQYF. The CDR3 DNA is TGTGCCAGCAGCTCCACCCCCGGTGGCTCCTACGAGCAGTACTTC.

The chain has TRBV19 and TRBJ1-4, with a possible D match to TRBD1 (5 bases). The CDR3 is 15 residues long. CDR1 LNHDA and CDR2 SQIVND come from the germline V gene (reference sequence). V gave up 1 base and J gave up 8 bases, with 14 bases separating them. DNA of the CDR3: TGTGCCAGTAGTATAGCAGGGTTGCTTCGGGAAAAACTGTTTTTT. Its translation is CASSIAGLLREKLFF.

CDR3 nucleotide sequence: TGTGCCAGCAGCTCGACAGCGGGGCGCTCTGGGGCCAACGTCCTGACTTTC. It encodes CASSSTAGRSGANVLTF. The V call is TRBV5-4, the J call TRBJ2-6; 7 nucleotides line up with TRBD2. Germline V gives CDR1 SGHNT, CDR2 YYREEE (reference sequence). The J segment lost 0 bases and the V segment lost 3 bases, leaving 6 bases of the junction unmatched. This CDR3 has 17 residues.

Only a few counts were recorded for this clone. The J gene is TRBJ2-7, the V gene TRBV10-3; TRBD2 is a possible D gene (6 bases). V shed 2 bases and J shed 0 bases, with 8 bases lying between them. Looked up from germline, CDR1 is ENHRY and CDR2 is SYGVKD. CDR3 length equals 14 residues. CDR3 in amino acids: CAISEGGSSYEQYF. In DNA, the CDR3 is TGTGCCATCAGTGAGGGGGGGAGCTCCTACGAGCAGTACTTC.

The chain recombines TRBV5-1 with TRBJ2-5; TRBD2 aligns across 7 bases. The CDR3 has 16 residues. Unmatched junction bases numbered 11, after V lost 2 bases and J lost 4 bases. CDR1 and CDR2 (germline): SGHRS, YFSETQ. The CDR3 nucleotides read TGCGCCAGCAGCTTATGGGTCGGCGGGAGTTTAGAGACCCAGTACTTC. It codes for CASSLWVGGSLETQYF. The entire variable domain, with the rest obtained from reference TRBV5-1 and TRBJ2-5, is as follows: KAGVTQTPRYLIKTRGQQVTLSCSPISGHRSVSWYQQTPGQGLQFLFEYFSETQRNKGNFPGRFSGRQFSNSRSEMNVSTLELGDSALYLCASSLWVGGSLETQYFGPGTRLLVL.

This rearrangement joins TRBV10-3 to TRBJ2-7, with D maybe TRBD1 (6 bases). V lost 2 bases and J 0 bases, leaving 8 bases between the germline ends. This CDR3 contains 14 residues. Germline assignment: CDR1 ENHRY and CDR2 SYGVKD. CDR3 bases: TGTGCCATCAGTGAGACAGGGAGCTCCTACGAGCAGTACTTC. Its protein product is CAISETGSSYEQYF.

V usage is TRBV4-1 and J usage is TRBJ1-3, with 7 nucleotides matching TRBD1. The V segment lost 3 bases and the J segment 2 bases; nucleotides outside the gene matches: 4. Looked up from germline, CDR1 is MGHRA and CDR2 is YSYEKL. The CDR3 contains 15 residues. The CDR3 loop is CASSQTTGTGNTIYF. The DNA for the CDR3 is TGCGCCAGCAGCCAGACGACAGGGACTGGAAACACCATATATTTT.

The chain has TRBV5-4 and TRBJ2-3; TRBD1 matches at 9 bases. V lost 4 bases to trimming and J lost 2 bases; unmatched junction nucleotides: 5. Germline V CDR1 and CDR2: SGHNT, YYREEE (reference sequence). This CDR3 spans 15 amino acids. CDR3 nucleotide sequence: TGTGCCAGCAGCACCGGACAGGGGCACACAGATACGCAGTATTTT. Its translation is CASSTGQGHTDTQYF.

The chain links TRBV29-1 to TRBJ1-4; 7 bases match TRBD1. The V gene end was trimmed by 6 bases and the J gene end by 8 bases; junction bases not matched to a gene: 15. Germline V lookup: CDR1 SQVTM, CDR2 ANQGSEA. The CDR3 extends over 15 amino acids. In DNA form, the CDR3 reads TGCAGCGTCTCGTTGGGGATACAGGGGCGGGAAAAACTGTTTTTT. Protein product: CSVSLGIQGREKLFF.

The chain joins TRBV5-4 to TRBJ2-3; tentative D call: TRBD2 (5 bases). CDR3 length: 15 amino acids. Trimming took off 2 bases at V and 0 bases at J, with 10 bases between the two ends. Germline V gene lookup returns CDR1 SGHNT and CDR2 YYREEE (reference sequence). DNA for the CDR3: TGTGCCAGCAGCTTTCCTAGCTCTAGCACAGATACGCAGTATTTT. It encodes CASSFPSSSTDTQYF.

The V call is TRBV3-1 (or the pseudogene TRBV3-2), the J call TRBJ1-4, with D uncertain. Germline values: CDR1 LGHDT, CDR2 YNNKEL (reference sequence). V was cut by 5 bases and J by 4 bases, with 17 bases left in between. This CDR3 is built from 16 residues. This CDR3 reads CASSFYGEGGNEKLFF. CDR3 nucleotide sequence: TGTGCCAGCAGCTTTTACGGAGAGGGAGGTAATGAAAAACTGTTTTTT.

The rearrangement links TRBV25-1 to TRBJ2-2; a weak D match, TRBD1 (5 bases). The germline gives CDR1 MGHDK, CDR2 SYGVNS. This CDR3 has 14 residues. V lost 7 bases and J lost 6, with 15 bases in between. The DNA for the CDR3 is TGTGCCAGCACTACAAGGGCAGGGTCCGGGGAGCTGTTTTTT. Translated: CASTTRAGSGELFF.

This chain links TRBV24-1 with TRBJ1-3; a possible D gene is TRBD1 (6 bases). The ends were cut back, 5 bases at V and 4 bases at J, with 14 bases in the middle. CDR1 and CDR2 (germline): KGHDR, SFDVKD. The CDR3 sequence is 15 residues long. In DNA form, the CDR3 reads TGTGCCACCAGTGCCTTCCGGGACACAGGAAACACCATATATTTT. It translates to CATSAFRDTGNTIYF.

This clone has a count of ten or more. The chain combines TRBV24-1 with TRBJ2-2; 9 positions agree with TRBD2. The germline V gene encodes CDR1 KGHDR and CDR2 SFDVKD. The CDR3 spans 15 residues. The V segment lost 7 bases and the J segment 13 bases; nucleotides outside the gene matches: 15. The CDR3 here is CATSRLCGREVGLFF. CDR3 nucleotides: TGTGCCACCAGCCGTTTGTGCGGGAGGGAAGTAGGGCTGTTTTTT.

Concerning this clone itself: Other DNA sequences within the sample encode an identical CDR3. The chain combines TRBV27 with TRBJ1-5; 9 nucleotides match TRBD1. V shed 5 bases, J shed 6 bases, and the junction held 5 bases outside the gene matches. Germline lookup yields CDR1 MNHEY and CDR2 SMNVEV (reference sequence). The CDR3 totals 14 residues. This chain's CDR3 is CASSTRQGGQPQHF. CDR3 in DNA: TGTGCCAGCAGTACCAGACAGGGGGGTCAGCCCCAGCATTTT.

This clone was counted a single time. This rearrangement joins TRBV7-9 to TRBJ1-2; D gene uncertain. V was clipped by 2 bases and J by 4 bases, with 11 bases between them. The CDR3 is 14 residues long. Germline CDR1 reads SEHNR; CDR2 reads FQNEAQ (reference sequence). Written as DNA, the CDR3 is TGTGCCAGCAGCTTAAACGACGGAGTCTATGGCTACACCTTC. Translating gives CASSLNDGVYGYTF.

The chain links TRBV18 to TRBJ2-3; possibly TRBD1 for D (5 bases). V was cut by 4 bases and J by 0 bases, with 11 bases left in between. This CDR3 is built from 15 residues. Germline CDR1 and CDR2: KGHSH and LQKENI. CDR3 sequence reads: CASSLQGASTDTQYF. CDR3 in DNA: TGTGCCAGCTCACTTCAGGGTGCTAGCACAGATACGCAGTATTTT.

The J gene is TRBJ1-3, the V gene TRBV6-5; D may be TRBD1 (6 bases). The CDR3 loop spans 15 amino acids. Deletions cut 6 bases from V and 2 bases from J, with 14 bases between. Looked up from germline, CDR1 is MNHEY and CDR2 is SVGAGI. The chain's CDR3 is CASRPVGGAGNTIYF. The CDR3, as DNA: TGTGCCAGCAGGCCGGTAGGGGGTGCTGGAAACACCATATATTTT.

This clone showed up just a few times. V usage is TRBV5-6 and J usage is TRBJ2-7; TRBD2 aligns across 8 bases. The junction had 14 bases not matched to a gene; V was cut back by 5 bases and J by 10 bases. Germline CDR1 reads SGHDT; CDR2 reads YYEEEE. The CDR3 is made up of 14 amino acids. CDR3 residues: CASSYREGRTRQYF. The CDR3 region has the DNA TGTGCCAGCAGTTACCGGGAGGGCCGAACAAGACAGTACTTC.

The chain employs TRBV19 and TRBJ1-2, with 7 bases matching TRBD1. This CDR3 region has 15 residues. Germline loops: CDR1 LNHDA, CDR2 SQIVND (reference sequence). V dropped 1 base and J dropped 2; count of bases not matched to a gene: 4. This CDR3 reads CASSIVNRGNYGYTF. The CDR3 DNA reads as TGTGCCAGTAGTATAGTTAACAGGGGCAACTATGGCTACACCTTC. The variable domain in full, with the rest retrieved from reference TRBV19 and TRBJ1-2, is DGGITQSPKYLFRKEGQNVTLSCEQNLNHDAMYWYRQDPGQGLRLIYYSQIVNDFQKGDIAEGYSVSREKKESFPLTVTSAQKNPTAFYLCASSIVNRGNYGYTFGSGTRLTVV.

This chain joins TRBV5-1 and TRBJ1-5, with TRBD1 matching over 8 bases. Germline lookup yields CDR1 SGHRS and CDR2 YFSETQ. The CDR3 totals 14 residues. Losses at the gene ends were 2 bases for V and 8 bases for J; bases not matched to a gene: 6. Here the CDR3 DNA reads TGCGCCAGCAGCTTAGGGACAGGAGGTAAGCCCCAGCATTTT. Amino acids: CASSLGTGGKPQHF.